This T cell receptor beta chain came from a study of CD8+CD57+ T cells in acquired aplastic anemia. The study, taken as a whole, reports: Patients shared 25 to 35 CD8+ CDR3 sequences with controls.

On this clonotype: Its antigen is not identified.

The patients chosen for sequencing had shown expansion of CD8+CD57+ cells (detected by flow cytometry). This CDR3 is 16 amino acids long. The V and J ends lost 4 bases and 0 bases respectively, with 13 bases between them. Genomic DNA, the template, was used for profiling of the TCR beta VDJ and CDR3. MiXCR, run by TCRdb on the reads, gives a single entry per CDR3 protein. Of over 150,000 distinct CDR3 sequences detected, 55% to 65% appear once; the ten largest clones hold about two fifths. This chain uses TRBV12-3 or TRBV12-4 with TRBJ1-5; perhaps TRBD1 as D (5 bases). The specimen was sorted CD4+, CD8+, or CD8+CD57+ T cells (not recorded which) from PBMCs. The source of this sequence is a human donor with aplastic anemia. The CDR3 nucleotides read TGTGCCAGCAGTTCTCGAGGGACGTATAGCAATCAGCCCCAGCATTTT. It yields the protein CASSSRGTYSNQPQHF.